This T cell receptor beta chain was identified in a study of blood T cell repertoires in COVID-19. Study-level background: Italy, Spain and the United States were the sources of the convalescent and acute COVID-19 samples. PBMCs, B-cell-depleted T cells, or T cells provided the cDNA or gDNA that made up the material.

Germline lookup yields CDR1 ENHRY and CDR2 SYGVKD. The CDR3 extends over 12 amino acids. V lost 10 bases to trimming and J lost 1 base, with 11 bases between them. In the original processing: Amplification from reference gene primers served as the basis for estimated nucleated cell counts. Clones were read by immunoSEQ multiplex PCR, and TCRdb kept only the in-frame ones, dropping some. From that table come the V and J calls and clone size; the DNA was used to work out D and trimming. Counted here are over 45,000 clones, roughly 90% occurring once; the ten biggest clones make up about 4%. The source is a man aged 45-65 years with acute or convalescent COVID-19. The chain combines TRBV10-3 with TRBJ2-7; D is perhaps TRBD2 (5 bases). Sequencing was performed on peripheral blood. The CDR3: CATTTGSYEQYF. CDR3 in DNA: TGTGCCACCACGACGGGGTCCTACGAGCAGTACTTC.